This entry lists 25 T cell receptor beta chains sequenced from one sample in a study of shared clonotypes between healthy human individuals. Repertoires were generated with immunoSEQ multiplex PCR, while TCRdb's copy carries only in-frame clones and drops some. The sample has 450,000 to 500,000 clones; over 70% are singletons. Sequencing was done on a sample of PBMCs. These TCRs come from a woman aged 40 to 50 in good health. Some clones in this sample may be carry-over from other donors' samples.

The V call is TRBV28, the J call TRBJ1-3; unclear D gene. Germline CDR1 reads MDHEN; CDR2 reads SYDVKM. The CDR3 covers 12 residues. V gave up 3 bases and J gave up 2 bases, with 2 bases separating them. The CDR3 nucleotides read TGTGCCAGCAGTTTCGCTGGAAACACCATATATTTT. Residues: CASSFAGNTIYF.

In this sample, this clone turned up once. A far larger clone is one base from this, pointing to a likely read error. The chain joins TRBV2 to TRBJ1-2; TRBD1 matches at 8 bases. The length of the CDR3 is 15 residues. Germline lookup yields CDR1 SNHLY and CDR2 FYNNEI. The ends lost 6 bases at V and 4 bases at J; junction bases unmatched: 10. The CDR3, as DNA: TGTGCCAGCAGGCGGGTCAGGGGGCTCATCTATGGCTACACCTTC. Protein product: CASRRVRGLIYGYTF.

This clone was picked up a small number of times. The chain uses TRBV6-4 and TRBJ2-1; TRBD2 might be the D (6 bases). Trimming removed 4 bases from V and 4 bases from J, with 14 bases in between. Germline V CDR1 and CDR2: MRHNA, SNTAGT. CDR3 length equals 15 residues. This chain's CDR3 is CASSVGSSDYNEQFF. For the CDR3, the DNA is TGTGCCAGCAGTGTAGGGTCTAGCGATTACAATGAGCAGTTCTTC.

Concerning this clone itself: This clone may be a read error of a much larger clone one base away. Different DNA sequences within this sample yield the same CDR3. This chain joins TRBV5-1 and TRBJ2-3, with D perhaps TRBD1 (6 bases). The V end was cut by 0 bases, the J end by 0 bases, with 11 bases between. CDR1 is SGHRS, CDR2 YFSETQ, per germline. The CDR3 spans 16 residues. CDR3 DNA sequence: TGCGCCAGCAGCTTGGCAGGGGTGCCGAGCACAGATACGCAGTATTTT. Translating gives CASSLAGVPSTDTQYF.

This rearrangement joins TRBV18 to TRBJ1-5, with D perhaps TRBD1 (6 bases). Germline V gene lookup returns CDR1 KGHSH and CDR2 LQKENI. V lost 3 bases, J lost 0 bases, and 9 bases lay in between. This CDR3 spans 15 amino acids. The CDR3 sequence: CASSPRTDSNQPQHF. DNA for the CDR3: TGTGCCAGCTCACCCAGGACAGATAGCAATCAGCCCCAGCATTTT.

This clone has ten or more counts. The chain recombines TRBV29-1 with TRBJ2-3; 10 bases align to TRBD1. Germline CDR1 reads SQVTM; CDR2 reads ANQGSEA. The CDR3 extends over 16 amino acids. Germline trimming cut 2 bases from V and 3 bases from J; bases unmatched to any gene: 8. The CDR3 DNA follows: TGCAGCGTTGAAAACCTTGGACAGGGGGGGACAGATACGCAGTATTTT. The encoded protein is CSVENLGQGGTDTQYF.

The rearrangement joins TRBV5-1 to TRBJ2-5; 8 bases align to TRBD1. The J call may be wrong; the DNA end is better matched by TRBJ2-7. Germline V gene lookup returns CDR1 SGHRS and CDR2 YFSETQ. CDR3 length: 14 residues. The CDR3 sequence is CASSLTGGLGEQYF. CDR3 DNA: TGCGCCAGCAGCTTAACAGGGGGGCTGGGCGAGCAGTACTTC.

The chain is built from TRBV7-6 and TRBJ1-5; 8 bases line up with TRBD1. Trimming removed 1 base from V and 5 bases from J; junction bases left unmatched: 7. CDR1 is SGHVS and CDR2 is FNYEAQ in the germline V gene. The CDR3 is 16 residues long. The CDR3, as DNA: TGTGCCAGCAGCTTAGGGACGACAGGGGAGTATCAGCCCCAGCATTTT. This gives the protein CASSLGTTGEYQPQHF.

The rearrangement links TRBV5-5 to TRBJ2-7, with 11 bases identical to TRBD2. This CDR3 is built from 13 residues. With 7 bases clipped from V and 11 bases from J, the junction kept 11 bases outside the gene matches. Germline values: CDR1 SGHKS, CDR2 YYEKEE (reference sequence). CDR3: CASGTSGRQREYF. CDR3 bases: TGTGCCAGCGGAACTAGCGGGAGACAGCGTGAGTACTTC.

J is TRBJ2-3 and V is TRBV28; no clear D gene. Between the trimmed V and J ends, which lost 1 base and 5 bases, there was a span of 4 bases. CDR3 length: 12 amino acids. From germline, CDR1 is MDHEN and CDR2 SYDVKM. The CDR3 coding sequence is TGTGCCAGCAGTTTATCGGGAGATACGCAGTATTTT. It translates to CASSLSGDTQYF.

Worth noting for this clone: Relative to the germline gene, one junction end is altered; a read error may explain this. The chain joins TRBV15 to TRBJ2-5; D possibly corresponds to TRBD2 (5 bases). The CDR3 has 14 amino acids. CDR1 and CDR2 from the germline V gene are LNHNV and YYDKDF (reference sequence). The CDR3 DNA reads TGTGCCGCCAGCACCTGGACTGGCCAAGAGACCCAGTACTTC. This gives the protein CAASTWTGQETQYF. Based on the CDR3 plus reference TRBV15 and TRBJ2-5, the full variable domain is DAMVIQNPRYQVTQFGKPVTLSCSQTLNHNVMYWYQQKSSQAPKLLFHYYDKDFNNEADTPDNFQSRRPNTSFCFLDIRSPGLGDTAMYLCAASTWTGQETQYFGPGTRLLVL.

The CDR3 nucleotides read TGTGCCAGCAGTTTATGGGCCGGGACAGCGAACTATGGCTACACCTTC. Translation gives CASSLWAGTANYGYTF. The V gene is TRBV28, the J gene TRBJ1-2, with 7 bases aligning to TRBD1. J lost 2 bases, V lost 0 bases, and 6 bases had no gene match. Germline CDR1 MDHEN, CDR2 SYDVKM. The CDR3 sequence is 16 residues long.

The chain uses TRBV6-6 and TRBJ1-2; D is uncertain. V was clipped by 6 bases and J by 1 base, with 15 bases between them. The CDR3 runs to 15 residues. The germline V gene has CDR1 MNHNY and CDR2 SVGAGI (reference sequence). CDR3 residues: CASSLQSGNNYGYTF. CDR3 coding DNA: TGTGCCAGCAGCTTACAGTCGGGGAATAACTATGGCTACACCTTC.

This clone was seen a handful of times. The gene calls are TRBV19 and TRBJ2-2, with TRBD2 as a possible D gene (6 bases). Trimming took 9 bases from V and 3 from J, leaving 17 bases between them. The length of the CDR3 is 15 residues. Germline V gene lookup returns CDR1 LNHDA and CDR2 SQIVND (reference sequence). The CDR3 region is CASYSGLPYTGELFF. The CDR3 DNA reads as TGTGCCAGCTACTCGGGACTTCCGTACACCGGGGAGCTGTTTTTT.

Remarks on this clone: The sample holds other DNA sequences that translate to the same CDR3. The J gene is TRBJ2-1, the V gene TRBV7-2; D gene uncertain. CDR3 size: 13 residues. Germline assignment: CDR1 SGHTA and CDR2 FQGNSA. V lost 1 base, J lost 3 bases, and 4 bases lay in between. Here the CDR3 reads CASSLVGYNEQFF. As DNA, the CDR3 is TGTGCCAGCAGCTTAGTCGGCTACAATGAGCAGTTCTTC.

J is TRBJ2-7 and V is TRBV18; D is possibly TRBD2 (7 bases). The CDR3 sequence is 16 residues long. Between the trimmed V and J ends, which lost 4 bases and 3 bases, there was a span of 19 bases. Per the germline V gene, CDR1 is KGHSH and CDR2 is LQKENI. This CDR3 reads CASSRGAASGNYEQYF. In DNA form, the CDR3 reads TGTGCCAGCTCACGGGGGGCGGCTAGCGGAAACTACGAGCAGTACTTC.

The chain joins TRBV6-6 to TRBJ2-3; D perhaps matches TRBD2 (7 bases). Germline CDR1 and CDR2: MNHNY and SVGAGI (reference sequence). V lost 5 bases and J 0 bases, leaving 9 bases between the germline ends. This CDR3 is built from 14 residues. CDR3 nucleotide sequence: TGTGCCAGCAGTAGGGGGGGAAGCACAGATACGCAGTATTTT. Translation gives CASSRGGSTDTQYF.

Remarks on this clone: A far larger clone is off by one base, so a read error is likely. The J gene is TRBJ2-5, the V gene TRBV6-1, with D hard to call. This CDR3 is 13 amino acids long. The ends were cut back, 4 bases at V and 5 bases at J, with 11 bases in the middle. CDR1 and CDR2 from the germline V gene are MNHNS and SASEGT. The DNA for the CDR3 is TGTGCCAGCAGTGTATCCCTGTGGGAGACCCAGTACTTC. Amino acids: CASSVSLWETQYF.

This sequence joins TRBV10-3 and TRBJ2-3, with D perhaps matching TRBD1 (5 bases). The ends were cut back, 10 bases at V and 9 bases at J, with 20 bases in the middle. Looked up from germline, CDR1 is ENHRY and CDR2 is SYGVKD. The CDR3 loop spans 13 amino acids. In DNA form, the CDR3 reads TGTGCCAACAGCCAAGGGGATCTGGGGACGCAGTATTTT. Translated, it gives CANSQGDLGTQYF.

The chain employs TRBV20-1 and TRBJ2-3, with D possibly TRBD1 on 5 matching bases. Germline V gene sequence: CDR1 DFQATT, CDR2 SNEGSKA (reference sequence). The CDR3 has 10 amino acids. V gave up 5 bases and J gave up 6 bases, with 6 bases separating them. CDR3 amino acids: CSASGDTQYF. As DNA, the CDR3 is TGCAGTGCTTCAGGGGATACGCAGTATTTT.

A remark on this clone: Other DNA sequences in the sample encode the same CDR3. The chain couples TRBV27 to TRBJ2-7; 16 bases match TRBD2. V dropped 2 bases and J dropped 6; count of bases not matched to a gene: 1. The CDR3 sequence is 15 residues long. Germline CDR1 and CDR2: MNHEY and SMNVEV (reference sequence). CDR3 DNA sequence: TGTGCCAGCAGTTTAGGGACTAGCGGGAGGGGCGAGCAGTACTTC. Translation gives CASSLGTSGRGEQYF.

The genes are TRBV7-2 and TRBJ1-5; no reliable D call. Germline V lookup: CDR1 SGHTA, CDR2 FQGNSA. The CDR3 spans 15 residues. V gave up 2 bases and J gave up 4 bases, with 12 bases separating them. CDR3 loop: CASSLISSPNQPQHF. In DNA form, the CDR3 reads TGTGCCAGCAGCTTAATAAGTTCCCCAAATCAGCCCCAGCATTTT.

The CDR3 coding sequence is TGTGCCAGCAGTTACGGTGGACTAGCTGCCTACGAGCAGTACTTC. It yields the protein CASSYGGLAAYEQYF. The J gene is TRBJ2-7, the V gene TRBV6-5, with 8 positions matching TRBD2. The CDR3 spans 15 residues. V was clipped by 2 bases and J by 2 bases; unmatched bases: 5. Germline CDR1 reads MNHEY; CDR2 reads SVGAGI.

The chain has TRBV18 and TRBJ1-5; D call uncertain. There are 14 residues in the CDR3. Per germline, CDR1 KGHSH and CDR2 LQKENI. V gave up 1 base and J gave up 5 bases, with 9 bases separating them. This CDR3 is CASSPQSGDQPQHF. The CDR3 DNA sequence: TGTGCCAGCTCACCACAATCAGGAGATCAGCCCCAGCATTTT.

The rearrangement joins TRBV11-2 to TRBJ1-2; D remains unclear. The CDR3 length is 13 residues. Trimming took 5 bases from V and 0 from J, leaving 7 bases between them. Germline loops: CDR1 SGHAT, CDR2 FQNNGV. DNA of the CDR3: TGTGCCAGCAGCCGAGACACTAACTATGGCTACACCTTC. Translation gives CASSRDTNYGYTF.